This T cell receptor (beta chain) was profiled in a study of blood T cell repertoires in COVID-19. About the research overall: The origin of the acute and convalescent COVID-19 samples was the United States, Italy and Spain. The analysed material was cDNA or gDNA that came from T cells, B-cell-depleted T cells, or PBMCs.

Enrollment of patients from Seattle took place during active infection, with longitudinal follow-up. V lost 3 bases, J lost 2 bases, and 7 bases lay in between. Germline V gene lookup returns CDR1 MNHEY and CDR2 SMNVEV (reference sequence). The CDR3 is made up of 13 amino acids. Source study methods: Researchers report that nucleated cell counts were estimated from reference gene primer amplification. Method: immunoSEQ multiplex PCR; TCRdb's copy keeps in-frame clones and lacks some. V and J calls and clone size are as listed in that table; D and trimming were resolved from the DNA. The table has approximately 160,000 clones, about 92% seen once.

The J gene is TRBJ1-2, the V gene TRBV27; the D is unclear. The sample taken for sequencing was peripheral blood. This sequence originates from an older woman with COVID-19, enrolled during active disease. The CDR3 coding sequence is TGTGCCAGCAGTTTCGCCAGAAACTATGGCTACACCTTC. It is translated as CASSFARNYGYTF.